These 7 T cell receptor beta chains were all obtained from the same sample, sequenced in a study of CXCR3-negative and CXCR3-positive naive CD8 T cells. UMI-labeled 5' RACE yielded the TRB cDNA libraries. TCRdb reanalyzed the 5' RACE reads, giving one entry per CDR3 protein sequence and no DNA. The sample shows 45,000 to 55,000 distinct CDR3 sequences, and about 15% sits with its ten largest clones. The sample taken for sequencing was memory CD8+ T cells from blood. The receptors stem from a human donor in good health. Some clones in this sample may be carry-over from other donors' samples.

The chain carries TRBV4-3 and TRBJ2-1; TCRdb outputs TRBD1, but without DNA this stays unchecked. Germline V gene sequence: CDR1 LGHNA, CDR2 YSLEER. CDR3 length: 15 amino acids. This CDR3 reads CASSHSVATGNEQFF.

The CDR3: CACAPDSSGQPQHF. The V call is TRBV30, the J call TRBJ1-5; TCRdb outputs TRBD1, but without DNA this stays unchecked. The CDR3 length is 14 residues. In germline, CDR1 is GTSNPN, CDR2 SVGIG (reference sequence).

The J gene is TRBJ1-1, the V gene TRBV7-8; TCRdb's D call, TRBD1, is unchecked because there is no DNA. The germline CDR1 and CDR2 sequences are SGHVS and FQNEAQ. The CDR3 contains 15 residues. The CDR3 spells CASSLLIRGNTEAFF.

Judged by frequency, this clonotype is medium-sized. The V call is TRBV6-5, the J call TRBJ2-1; checking the TCRdb D call of TRBD1 is not possible without DNA. The germline gives CDR1 MNHEY, CDR2 SVGAGI. CDR3 size: 16 residues. The CDR3 region is CASSYSAGRGGNEQFF.

The chain is built from TRBV3-1 and TRBJ2-5; TCRdb outputs TRBD1, but without DNA this stays unchecked. The germline CDR1 and CDR2 sequences are LGHDT and YNNKEL (reference sequence). The CDR3 has 16 residues. CDR3 sequence reads: CASSPGTGGEVETQYF.

The rearrangement uses TRBV6-5 and TRBJ1-2; absent DNA, TCRdb's TRBD1 call cannot be checked. Germline V gene sequence: CDR1 MNHEY, CDR2 SVGAGI. CDR3 length: 17 residues. The CDR3 protein is CASIMTPTGQGVVGYTF.

The chain is built from TRBV12-2 and TRBJ2-2; TCRdb indicates TRBD1, and absent DNA this call remains unverified. TRBV12-2 is classified as a pseudogene. There are 14 residues in the CDR3. This CDR3 is CAVQAGQPSGELFF.